The 15 T cell receptor beta chains in this list originate from one sample, sequenced in a study of shared clonotypes between healthy human individuals. Sequencing used immunoSEQ multiplex PCR; TCRdb keeps in-frame clones, though not all of them. The sample includes 2.3 million or so clones, over 85% of them seen just once. The specimen sequenced was naive CD4+ T cells from PBMCs. Documented subset: CD45RA+ positively selected. These receptors originate from a man in his late teens or twenties in good health. Some clones in this sample may be carry-over from other donors' samples.

V is TRBV5-1 and J is TRBJ2-2, with TRBD1 identical over 8 bases. The germline CDR1 and CDR2 sequences are SGHRS and YFSETQ. The CDR3 totals 13 residues. J was trimmed by 3 bases and V by 5 bases; bases with no gene match: 0. The CDR3 loop reads CASRTGDTGELFF. Here the CDR3 DNA reads TGCGCCAGCAGGACAGGGGACACCGGGGAGCTGTTTTTT.

The chain carries TRBV5-1 and TRBJ2-3; 9 bases line up with TRBD1. J gave up 2 bases and V 4 bases, and 5 bases lay outside the gene matches. The CDR3 has 15 residues. Looked up from germline, CDR1 is SGHRS and CDR2 is YFSETQ. The CDR3 loop is CASSQDRGDTDTQYF. The DNA for the CDR3 is TGCGCCAGCAGCCAGGACAGGGGCGACACAGATACGCAGTATTTT.

This chain connects TRBV2 to TRBJ2-1; TRBD2 matches 8 bases. CDR1 is SNHLY and CDR2 is FYNNEI in the germline V gene. This CDR3 spans 14 amino acids. V was clipped by 7 bases and J by 6 bases; unmatched bases: 8. The DNA for the CDR3 is TGTGCCAGCACCCTCGGGACTAGAGGCAATGAGCAGTTCTTC. It is translated as CASTLGTRGNEQFF.

This sequence joins TRBV7-3 and TRBJ2-2, with D unresolved. The CDR3 is made up of 13 amino acids. Germline V gene sequence: CDR1 SGHTA, CDR2 FQGTGA. V dropped 3 bases and J dropped 7 bases, with 9 bases sitting between them. CDR3: CASSLTVGGELFF. As DNA, the CDR3 is TGTGCCAGCAGCTTGACCGTCGGCGGGGAGCTGTTTTTT.

The chain combines TRBV14 with TRBJ2-1, with unresolved D. Germline CDR1 SGHDN, CDR2 FVKESK. The CDR3 extends over 14 amino acids. V lost 6 bases to trimming and J lost 0 bases, with 9 bases between them. CDR3 nucleotides: TGTGCCAGCAGAGGACCATTCTCCTACAATGAGCAGTTCTTC. This sequence encodes CASRGPFSYNEQFF.

The chain couples TRBV28 to TRBJ1-2; D is ambiguous. Trimming stripped 7 bases from V and 6 bases from J, with 24 bases between. The CDR3 contains 16 residues. The germline V gene has CDR1 MDHEN and CDR2 SYDVKM. CDR3 coding DNA: TGTGCCAGCACCACAACCGGGGATTCTCGGGTGGATGGCTACACCTTC. It specifies CASTTTGDSRVDGYTF.

The V and J genes are TRBV7-9 and TRBJ2-1; D perhaps matches TRBD2 (6 bases). The germline V and J ends were trimmed by 3 bases and 5 bases, with 14 bases remaining between them. Per the germline V gene, CDR1 is SEHNR and CDR2 is FQNEAQ (reference sequence). The CDR3 contains 15 residues. CDR3 DNA sequence: TGTGCCAGCAGCTTGTCACGAGCTAGCGACAATGAGCAGTTCTTC. Protein sequence: CASSLSRASDNEQFF.

V usage is TRBV28 and J usage is TRBJ1-1, with D possibly TRBD1 on 6 matching bases. Germline V gene data show CDR1 as MDHEN and CDR2 as SYDVKM. The CDR3 has 13 residues. V lost 7 bases and J 4 bases, leaving 13 bases between the germline ends. CDR3 amino acids: CASNRGGVTEAFF. The CDR3 nucleotides read TGTGCCAGCAACCGAGGGGGAGTCACTGAAGCTTTCTTT.

The chain combines TRBV5-1 with TRBJ2-1; D is tentatively TRBD1 or TRBD2 (5 bases each). This CDR3 spans 15 amino acids. Between the trimmed V and J ends, which lost 0 bases and 10 bases, there was a span of 17 bases. Germline V CDR1 and CDR2: SGHRS, YFSETQ. Written as DNA, the CDR3 is TGCGCCAGCAGCTTGGAGGGACCGCAGTCAGGCGAGCAGTTCTTC. It translates to CASSLEGPQSGEQFF.

This chain uses TRBV1 with TRBJ2-7; no DNA check was done on the table's D call, TRBD2. TRBV1 represents a pseudogene. The CDR3 is made up of 19 amino acids. Written as DNA, the CDR3 is TGCACCAGCAGCCAAGATCGCAATATTTCGTTGCGGGGAAGGTCCGAGCAGTACTTC. It is translated as CTSSQDRNISLRGRSEQYF.

The rearrangement joins TRBV7-2 to TRBJ2-5; D is undetermined. Trimming stripped 1 base from V and 5 bases from J, with 17 bases between. There are 16 residues in the CDR3. Germline CDR1 SGHTA, CDR2 FQGNSA. The CDR3 nucleotides are TGTGCCAGCAGCTTAGAAGAGGTTGGGCCGCAGGAGACCCAGTACTTC. Translation gives CASSLEEVGPQETQYF.

The gene calls are TRBV7-3 and TRBJ2-1; 7 bases match TRBD2. The CDR3 loop spans 15 amino acids. The V and J ends lost 3 bases and 6 bases, in that order; junction bases with no gene match: 8. Per germline, CDR1 SGHTA and CDR2 FQGTGA. This CDR3 reads CASSFGLAEPNEQFF. The CDR3 bases are TGTGCCAGCAGCTTCGGGCTAGCGGAGCCCAATGAGCAGTTCTTC.

The CDR3 DNA is TGTGCCAGCAGCAGTAACAGGGGGCAAGGTGAAAAACTGTTTTTT. Translating gives CASSSNRGQGEKLFF. The V and J genes are TRBV7-8 and TRBJ1-4; 9 bases are shared with TRBD1. V was clipped by 5 bases and J by 7 bases; unmatched bases: 8. This CDR3 has 15 amino acids. CDR1 and CDR2 (germline): SGHVS, FQNEAQ.

This chain's CDR3 is CASSLGGRVVVGELFF. The CDR3 bases are TGTGCCAGCAGCTTAGGGGGGAGAGTGGTAGTCGGGGAGCTGTTTTTT. The genes are TRBV7-2 and TRBJ2-2, with D perhaps TRBD1 or TRBD2 (5 bases each). With 1 base removed from V and 7 bases from J, the gap between germline ends came to 16 bases. The V gene's germline CDR1 is SGHTA and CDR2 FQGNSA. This CDR3 has 16 residues.

The genes are TRBV6-5 and TRBJ2-1; no definite D call. The V end was cut by 8 bases, the J end by 11 bases, with 13 bases between. The CDR3 extends over 11 amino acids. Germline assignment: CDR1 MNHEY and CDR2 SVGAGI. This CDR3 is CASLKAMKQFF. DNA of the CDR3: TGTGCCAGCTTAAAGGCCATGAAGCAGTTCTTC.